The clone carrying this T cell receptor beta chain was detected many times. V lost 5 bases and J lost 2, with 10 bases in between. The CDR3 is 14 residues long. Germline CDR1 and CDR2: MDHEN and SYDVKM. TCRdb recomputed calls from the reads with MiXCR, one row per CDR3 protein. The sample lists about 360,000 distinct CDR3 sequences, roughly 20% seen once, with 8.7% in the top ten. This entry is derived from a study of T cell repertoires in cytomegalovirus infection. The V gene is TRBV28, the J gene TRBJ2-4, with no clear D. The clonotype comes from a human donor in good health (CMV status not recorded). Some clones in this sample may be carry-over from other donors' samples. The specimen sequenced was PBMCs. As DNA, the CDR3 is TGTGCCAGCAGTACTTGGGATCCCAAAAACATTCAGTACTTC. The encoded protein is CASSTWDPKNIQYF.